The rows below give T cell receptor beta chains drawn from one sample of a study of blood T cells in healthy people across ages. TCRdb re-called the 5' RACE reads with MiXCR, one entry per CDR3 protein. The sample yields roughly 800,000 distinct CDR3 sequences, roughly 50% seen once. Sequenced sample: blood. These TCRs come from a man older than 75 in good health. The CDR3 runs from the conserved cysteine through the conserved F or W.

v_gene	j_gene	CDR3aa
TRBV6-5	TRBJ2-1	CASSHPLYNEQFF
TRBV29-1	TRBJ1-6	CSVELAGGSPLHF
TRBV11-2	TRBJ1-5	CASSSDRGKGKQPQHF
TRBV6-5	TRBJ1-5	CASREKGGNQPQHF
TRBV10-3	TRBJ2-6	CAISDPGILSGANVLTF
TRBV29-1	TRBJ2-1	CSVGATGSYNEQFF
TRBV9	TRBJ2-7	CASSVGESYEEYF
TRBV10-3	TRBJ2-5	CAISEYREETQYF
TRBV28	TRBJ1-6	CASSLLQDRSYNSPPHF
TRBV11-2	TRBJ2-1	CASSFLGGVINEQFF
TRBV7-2	TRBJ2-2	CASSSGLGTYTGELFF
TRBV21-1	TRBJ2-4	CACSNSGTSGRAGEQYF
TRBV6-1	TRBJ2-3	CAGSEESRTRYAYF
TRBV5-1	TRBJ2-7	CASSLAGVGQRLYEQYF
TRBV12-3/TRBV12-4	TRBJ2-3	CASSLASLGDRYAYF
TRBV12-3/TRBV12-4	TRBJ2-1	CASSFRIAGAASNEQFF
TRBV20-1	TRBJ2-7	CSAQRDRAAYEQYF
TRBV10-3	TRBJ1-1	CAISEFGGMNTEAFF
TRBV5-1	TRBJ1-2	CASSPEGIKGYTF
TRBV29-1	TRBJ2-3	CSVIRSATESGRSQYF
TRBV6-1	TRBJ2-5	CACSGDREETQYF